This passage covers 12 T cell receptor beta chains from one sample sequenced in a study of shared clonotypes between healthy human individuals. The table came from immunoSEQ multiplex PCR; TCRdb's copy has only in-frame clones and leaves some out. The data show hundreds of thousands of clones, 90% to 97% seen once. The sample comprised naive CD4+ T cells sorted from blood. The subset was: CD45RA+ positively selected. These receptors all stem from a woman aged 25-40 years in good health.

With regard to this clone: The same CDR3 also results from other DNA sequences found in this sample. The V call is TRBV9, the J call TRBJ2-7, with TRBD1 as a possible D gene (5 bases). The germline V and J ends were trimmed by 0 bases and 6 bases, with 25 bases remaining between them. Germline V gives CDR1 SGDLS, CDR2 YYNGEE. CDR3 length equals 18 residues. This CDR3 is CASSVGISVGQGSSEQYF. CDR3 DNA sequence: TGTGCCAGCAGCGTAGGGATTTCGGTAGGGCAGGGTAGTTCCGAGCAGTACTTC.

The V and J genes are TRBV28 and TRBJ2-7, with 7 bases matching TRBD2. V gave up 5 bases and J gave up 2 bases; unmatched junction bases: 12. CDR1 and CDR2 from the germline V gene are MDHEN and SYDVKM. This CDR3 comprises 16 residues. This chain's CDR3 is CASSGYRGESAYEQYF. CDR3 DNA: TGTGCCAGCAGTGGATATCGGGGGGAATCGGCCTACGAGCAGTACTTC.

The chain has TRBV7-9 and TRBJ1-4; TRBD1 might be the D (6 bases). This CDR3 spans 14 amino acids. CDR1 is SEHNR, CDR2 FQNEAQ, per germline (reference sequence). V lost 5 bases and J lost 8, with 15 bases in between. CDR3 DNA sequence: TGTGCCAGCAGCCCAGGGGTCGTGGAAGAAAAACTGTTTTTT. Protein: CASSPGVVEEKLFF.

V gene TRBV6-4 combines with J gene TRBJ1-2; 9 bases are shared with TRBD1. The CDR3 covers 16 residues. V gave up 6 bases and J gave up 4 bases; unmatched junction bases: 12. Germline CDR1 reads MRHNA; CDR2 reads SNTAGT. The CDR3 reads CASRPRPGQGPYGYTF. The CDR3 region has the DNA TGTGCCAGCAGGCCACGACCGGGACAGGGACCCTATGGCTACACCTTC.

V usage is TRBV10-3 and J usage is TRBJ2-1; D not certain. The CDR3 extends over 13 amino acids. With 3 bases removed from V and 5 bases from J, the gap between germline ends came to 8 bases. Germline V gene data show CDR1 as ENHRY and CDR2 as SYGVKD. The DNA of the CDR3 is TGTGCCATCAGTGAACAGAATAACAATGAGCAGTTCTTC. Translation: CAISEQNNNEQFF.

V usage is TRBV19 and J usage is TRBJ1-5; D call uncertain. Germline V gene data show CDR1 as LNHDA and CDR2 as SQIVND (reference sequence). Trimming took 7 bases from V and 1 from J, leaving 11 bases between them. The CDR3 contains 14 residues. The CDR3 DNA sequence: TGTGCCAGTACCCCGGAGATCAGCAATCAGCCCCAGCATTTT. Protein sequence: CASTPEISNQPQHF.

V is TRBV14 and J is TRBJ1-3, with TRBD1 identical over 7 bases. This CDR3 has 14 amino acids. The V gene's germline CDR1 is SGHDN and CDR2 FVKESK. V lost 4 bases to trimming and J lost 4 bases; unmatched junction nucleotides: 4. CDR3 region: CASSRQGRGNTIYF. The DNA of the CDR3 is TGTGCCAGCAGCCGACAGGGTCGAGGAAACACCATATATTTT.

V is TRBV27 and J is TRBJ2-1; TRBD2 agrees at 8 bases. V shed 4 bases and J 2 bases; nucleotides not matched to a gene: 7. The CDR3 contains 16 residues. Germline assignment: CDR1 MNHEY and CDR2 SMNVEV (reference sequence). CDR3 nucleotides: TGTGCCAGCAGTTCCCTGGCGGGAGGACCCTACAATGAGCAGTTCTTC. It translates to CASSSLAGGPYNEQFF.

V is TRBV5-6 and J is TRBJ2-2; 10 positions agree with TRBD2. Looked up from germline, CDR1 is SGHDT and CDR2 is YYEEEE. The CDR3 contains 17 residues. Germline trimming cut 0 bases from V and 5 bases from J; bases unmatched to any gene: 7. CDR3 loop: CASSLAVASGRTGELFF. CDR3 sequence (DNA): TGTGCCAGCAGCTTGGCCGTTGCTAGCGGGAGAACCGGGGAGCTGTTTTTT.

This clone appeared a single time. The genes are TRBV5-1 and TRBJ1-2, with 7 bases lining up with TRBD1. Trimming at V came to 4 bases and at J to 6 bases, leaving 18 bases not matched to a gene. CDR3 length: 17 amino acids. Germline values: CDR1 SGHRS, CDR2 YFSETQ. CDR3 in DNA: TGCGCCAGCAGCGCAATGGACTTGATGACAGGGCCAAATGGCTACACCTTC. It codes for CASSAMDLMTGPNGYTF. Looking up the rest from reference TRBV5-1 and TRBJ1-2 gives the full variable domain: KAGVTQTPRYLIKTRGQQVTLSCSPISGHRSVSWYQQTPGQGLQFLFEYFSETQRNKGNFPGRFSGRQFSNSRSEMNVSTLELGDSALYLCASSAMDLMTGPNGYTFGSGTRLTVV.

The DNA for the CDR3 is TGCGCCAGCAGCTTGGGGACAGAGGCTGGAAACACCATATATTTT. Translated, it gives CASSLGTEAGNTIYF. This chain joins TRBV5-1 and TRBJ1-3, with D possibly being TRBD1 (6 bases). This CDR3 comprises 15 residues. The V end lost 0 bases, the J end lost 2 bases, and 9 bases lay between the germline ends. The germline CDR1 and CDR2 sequences are SGHRS and YFSETQ.

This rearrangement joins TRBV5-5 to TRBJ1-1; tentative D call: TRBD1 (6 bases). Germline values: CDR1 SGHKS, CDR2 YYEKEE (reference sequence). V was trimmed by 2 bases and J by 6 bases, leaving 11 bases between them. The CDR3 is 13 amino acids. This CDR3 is CASSFHRVAEAFF. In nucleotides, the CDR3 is TGTGCCAGCAGCTTTCACAGGGTGGCTGAAGCTTTCTTT.